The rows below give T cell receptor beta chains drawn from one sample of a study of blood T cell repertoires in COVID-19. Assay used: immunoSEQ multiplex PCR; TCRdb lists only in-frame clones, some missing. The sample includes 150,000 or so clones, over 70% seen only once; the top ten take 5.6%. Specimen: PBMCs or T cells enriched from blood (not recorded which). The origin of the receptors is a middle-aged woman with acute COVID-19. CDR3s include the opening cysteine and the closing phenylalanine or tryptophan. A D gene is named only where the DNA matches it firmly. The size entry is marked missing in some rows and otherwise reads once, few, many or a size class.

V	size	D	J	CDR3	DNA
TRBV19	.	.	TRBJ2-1	CASSLGMLGARNEQFF	TGTGCCAGTTCCTTGGGTATGTTGGGAGCCAGAAATGAGCAGTTCTTC
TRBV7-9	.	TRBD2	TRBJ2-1	CASSRTSGSYNEQFF	TGTGCCAGCAGCCGGACTAGCGGCTCCTACAATGAGCAGTTCTTC
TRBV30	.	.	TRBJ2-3	CACHNRANTDTQYF	TGTGCCTGCCATAACAGGGCCAACACAGATACGCAGTATTTT
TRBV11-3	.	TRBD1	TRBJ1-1	CASSFAGTGGLNTEAFF	TGTGCCAGCAGCTTTGCCGGGACAGGGGGGCTGAACACTGAAGCTTTCTTT
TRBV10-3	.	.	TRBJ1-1	CAISEQYTEAFF	TGTGCCATCAGTGAGCAGTACACTGAAGCTTTCTTT
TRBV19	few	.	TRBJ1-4	CASTLNEKLFF	TGTGCCAGTACCCTCAATGAAAAACTGTTTTTT
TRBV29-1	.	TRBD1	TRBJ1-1	CSVRQGASNRNTEAFF	TGCAGCGTCCGACAGGGGGCATCTAATAGGAACACTGAAGCTTTCTTT
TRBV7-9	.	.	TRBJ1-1	CASSLGTYSNTEAFF	TGTGCCAGCAGCCTTGGGACATACTCGAACACTGAAGCTTTCTTT
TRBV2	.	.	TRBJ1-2	CASSPRQDPRDGYTF	TGTGCCAGCAGTCCCCGGCAGGACCCGAGGGATGGCTACACCTTC
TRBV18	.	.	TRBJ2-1	CASSPKDTRGDSYNEQFF	TGTGCCAGCTCACCGAAAGACACCCGTGGTGACTCCTACAATGAGCAGTTCTTC
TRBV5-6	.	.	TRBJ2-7	CASSLPDSYEQYF	TGTGCCAGCAGCCTCCCCGACAGTTACGAGCAGTACTTC
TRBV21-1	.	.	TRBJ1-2	CASSYTTGRGNYGYTF	TGTGCCAGCAGTTACACCACGGGCCGGGGTAACTATGGCTACACCTTC
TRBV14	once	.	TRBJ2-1	CASSQDLFKGAGLVKNEQFF	TGTGCCAGCAGCCAAGATCTATTTAAGGGGGCGGGACTGGTCAAGAATGAGCAGTTCTTC
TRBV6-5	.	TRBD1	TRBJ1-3	CASYSDRVANTIYF	TGTGCCAGCTACTCCGACAGGGTTGCAAACACCATATATTTT
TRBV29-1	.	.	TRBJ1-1	CSVEDTQGMNTEAFF	TGCAGCGTTGAAGACACTCAGGGCATGAACACTGAAGCTTTCTTT
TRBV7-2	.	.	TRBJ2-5	CASSFKRSRLGETQYF	TGTGCCAGCAGCTTTAAGCGGTCCCGGCTAGGAGAGACCCAGTACTTC
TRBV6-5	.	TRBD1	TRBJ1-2	CASTSQGAGYTF	TGTGCCAGCACCTCTCAGGGGGCGGGCTACACCTTC
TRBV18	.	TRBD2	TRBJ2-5	CASSIGTSGTETQYF	TGTGCCAGCTCGATAGGGACTAGCGGGACGGAGACCCAGTACTTC
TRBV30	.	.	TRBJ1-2	CAWSVRGPNYGYTF	TGTGCCTGGAGTGTGCGGGGGCCGAACTATGGCTACACCTTC
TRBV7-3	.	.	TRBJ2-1	CASSLAGVPYNEQFF	TGTGCCAGCAGTCTTGCGGGCGTCCCCTACAATGAGCAGTTCTTC
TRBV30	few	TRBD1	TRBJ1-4	CAWATGTRGNEKLFF	TGTGCCTGGGCGACAGGGACCCGGGGTAATGAAAAACTGTTTTTT
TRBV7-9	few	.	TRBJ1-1	CASSRQRGAIILSEAFF	TGTGCCAGCAGCCGGCAGCGGGGGGCGATAATTCTATCCGAAGCTTTCTTT
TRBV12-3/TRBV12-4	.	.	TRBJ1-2	CASSFSREGGYTF	TGTGCCAGCAGTTTCTCCAGGGAGGGTGGCTACACCTTC
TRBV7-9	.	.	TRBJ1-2	CASSLTDLSGPYGYTF	TGTGCCAGCAGCTTGACGGATCTGTCAGGGCCCTATGGCTACACCTTC
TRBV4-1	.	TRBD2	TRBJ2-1	CASSQEAGGYNEQFF	TGCGCCAGCAGCCAAGAAGCGGGAGGGTACAATGAGCAGTTCTTC
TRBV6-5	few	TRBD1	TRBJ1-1	CASSYSISTGSFAFF	TGTGCCAGCAGTTACTCGATCTCGACAGGGTCTTTCGCTTTCTTT
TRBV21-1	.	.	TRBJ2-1	CASSNKPQTITGSYNEQFF	TGTGCCAGCAGCAACAAACCCCAAACTATAACTGGGTCCTACAATGAGCAGTTCTTC
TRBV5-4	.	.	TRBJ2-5	CASSLGQAPVQETQYF	TGTGCCAGCAGCTTGGGACAGGCTCCCGTCCAAGAGACCCAGTACTTC
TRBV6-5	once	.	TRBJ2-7	CASRKSGRVVGEQYF	TGTGCCAGCAGAAAATCGGGCAGGGTGGTAGGCGAGCAGTACTTC
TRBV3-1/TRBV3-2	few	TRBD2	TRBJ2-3	CASSLGLAGSDTQYF	TGTGCCAGCAGCCTCGGACTAGCGGGCTCAGATACGCAGTATTTT
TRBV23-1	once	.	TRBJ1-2	CASSQPTGSGYTF	TGCGCCAGCAGTCAGCCTACAGGGTCTGGCTACACCTTC
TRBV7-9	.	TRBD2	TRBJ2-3	CASSPQTASGSTDTQYF	TGTGCCAGCAGCCCTCAGACAGCTAGCGGGAGCACAGATACGCAGTATTTT
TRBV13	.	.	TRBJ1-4	CASSLGRVGLGKLFF	TGTGCCAGCAGCTTAGGCCGGGTGGGTCTCGGAAAACTGTTTTTT
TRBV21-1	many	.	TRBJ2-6	CARRQGHRFSGANVLTF	TGTGCCAGACGACAGGGGCACCGCTTCTCCGGGGCCAACGTCCTGACTTTC
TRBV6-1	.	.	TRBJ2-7	CASSEVASYYEQYF	TGTGCCAGCAGTGAAGTAGCCAGCTACTACGAGCAGTACTTC
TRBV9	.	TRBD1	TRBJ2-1	CASSVYRTGLYNEQFF	TGTGCCAGCAGCGTATACAGGACAGGGCTCTACAATGAGCAGTTCTTC
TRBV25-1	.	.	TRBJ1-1	CASSPSPGNTEAFF	TGTGCCAGCAGCCCGAGCCCGGGGAACACTGAAGCTTTCTTT
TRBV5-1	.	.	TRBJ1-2	CASSADVTGNYGYTF	TGCGCCAGCAGCGCCGATGTTACAGGGAACTATGGCTACACCTTC
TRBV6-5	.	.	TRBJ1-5	CASSSNTGPNQPQHF	TGTGCCAGCAGTTCAAACACAGGACCGAATCAGCCCCAGCATTTT
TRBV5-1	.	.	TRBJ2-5	CASRGGPQETQYF	TGCGCCAGCAGAGGAGGGCCCCAGGAGACCCAGTACTTC
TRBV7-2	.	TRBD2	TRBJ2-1	CASSLWTSQSYNEQFF	TGTGCCAGCAGCTTATGGACTAGTCAATCCTACAATGAGCAGTTCTTC
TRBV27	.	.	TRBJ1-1	CASSQNVGGTEAFF	TGTGCCAGCAGCCAAAACGTGGGGGGCACTGAAGCTTTCTTT
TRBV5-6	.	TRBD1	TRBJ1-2	CASRPEGANGYTF	TGTGCCAGCAGACCGGAGGGGGCAAATGGCTACACCTTC
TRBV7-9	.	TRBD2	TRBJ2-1	CASSLVGGGPDNEQFF	TGTGCCAGCAGCTTAGTCGGGGGAGGGCCTGATAATGAGCAGTTCTTC
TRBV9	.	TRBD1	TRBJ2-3	CASSQTPGQGANTQYF	TGTGCCAGCAGCCAAACCCCGGGACAGGGGGCTAATACGCAGTATTTT
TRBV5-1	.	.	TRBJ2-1	CASSLEADNEQFF	TGCGCCAGCAGCTTGGAAGCGGACAATGAGCAGTTCTTC
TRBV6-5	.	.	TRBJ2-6	CASLQVYSGANVLTF	TGTGCCAGCCTACAGGTCTACTCTGGGGCCAACGTCCTGACTTTC
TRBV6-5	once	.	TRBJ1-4	CASSYSAAVPNEKLFF	TGTGCCAGCAGTTACTCGGCTGCAGTGCCCAATGAAAAACTGTTTTTT
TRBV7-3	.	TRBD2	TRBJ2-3	CASSLGTSGGTGDTQYF	TGTGCCAGCAGCTTGGGGACTAGCGGAGGTACGGGGGATACGCAGTATTTT
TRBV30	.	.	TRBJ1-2	CAWSDPGNYGYTF	TGTGCCTGGAGTGATCCCGGGAACTATGGCTACACCTTC
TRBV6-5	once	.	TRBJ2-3	CASSYRRDTDTQYF	TGTGCCAGCAGTTACCGCCGGGACACAGATACGCAGTATTTT
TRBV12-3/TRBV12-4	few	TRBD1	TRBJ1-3	CAATGNGNTIYF	TGTGCCGCGACAGGGAATGGAAACACCATATATTTT
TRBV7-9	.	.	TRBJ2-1	CASSLINEQFF	TGTGCCAGCAGCTTAATAAATGAGCAGTTCTTC